The 10 T cell receptor beta chains listed next were all sequenced from one sample in a study of type 1 and type 2 diabetes patients. Amplification started from genomic DNA. Multiplex PCR with 30 forward and 13 reverse primers amplified the TCR beta CDR3. TCRdb re-derived calls from the multiplex PCR reads in MiXCR, one entry per CDR3 protein. In the table there are approximately 260,000 distinct CDR3 sequences, around 47% of which are singletons. Sequences were obtained from peripheral blood mononuclear cells (PBMCs). The receptors stem from a man younger than 30 with type 2 diabetes.

The chain joins TRBV19 to TRBJ1-3; D not certain. This CDR3 is built from 13 residues. V gave up 5 bases and J gave up 4 bases, with 9 bases separating them. Germline V gives CDR1 LNHDA, CDR2 SQIVND (reference sequence). The CDR3 region has the DNA TGTGCCAGTAGTGATTACAGAGGAAACACCATATATTTT. Protein product: CASSDYRGNTIYF.

The gene calls are TRBV2 and TRBJ2-7; TRBD1 agrees at 9 bases. The V and J ends lost 6 bases and 0 bases, in that order; junction bases with no gene match: 6. CDR1 is SNHLY, CDR2 FYNNEI, per germline. The CDR3 contains 15 residues. In DNA, the CDR3 is TGTGCCAGCAGCAATGACAGGGGGAGCTCCTACGAGCAGTACTTC. Translated, it gives CASSNDRGSSYEQYF.

J is TRBJ2-1 and V is TRBV11-3, with 9 bases lining up with TRBD1. The V gene's germline CDR1 is SGHNT and CDR2 YENEEA. The junction had 11 bases not matched to a gene; V was cut back by 5 bases and J by 9 bases. The length of the CDR3 is 15 residues. The CDR3 spells CASSPGTGQSGEQFF. The CDR3 bases are TGTGCCAGCAGCCCGGGGACAGGGCAGAGTGGTGAGCAGTTCTTC.

A few counts support this clonotype. J is TRBJ2-3 and V is TRBV19, with D possibly matching TRBD1 (5 bases). V lost 10 bases and J 0 bases, leaving 14 bases between the germline ends. This CDR3 spans 14 amino acids. Germline V lookup: CDR1 LNHDA, CDR2 SQIVND (reference sequence). The CDR3: CATASTASTDTQYF. CDR3 bases: TGTGCCACCGCCTCGACAGCCAGCACAGATACGCAGTATTTT.

The chain combines TRBV6-5 with TRBJ1-1; 11 bases agree with TRBD1. The junction had 11 bases not matched to a gene; V was cut back by 5 bases and J by 3 bases. The CDR3 has 17 amino acids. CDR1 MNHEY and CDR2 SVGAGI come from the germline V gene. CDR3 loop: CASSLGQGAVVDTEAFF. The CDR3 nucleotides are TGTGCCAGCAGTCTCGGACAGGGGGCCGTTGTGGACACTGAAGCTTTCTTT.

V gene TRBV5-6 combines with J gene TRBJ1-5, with D unclear. V gave up 3 bases and J gave up 14 bases, with 18 bases separating them. Germline lookup yields CDR1 SGHDT and CDR2 YYEEEE. CDR3 length equals 13 residues. This CDR3 is CASSSGRSTSEHF. Here the CDR3 DNA reads TGTGCCAGCAGCTCTGGGCGAAGTACGAGCGAGCATTTT.

Ten or more counts support this clonotype. The gene calls are TRBV7-8 and TRBJ2-5; tentatively, D is TRBD1 or TRBD2 (6 bases each). CDR3 size: 13 residues. Trimming removed 5 bases from V and 5 bases from J, with 12 bases in between. Germline assignment: CDR1 SGHVS and CDR2 FQNEAQ. DNA for the CDR3: TGTGCCAGCAGCCGGGGGCTTTTCGAGACCCAGTACTTC. The encoded protein is CASSRGLFETQYF.

The chain has TRBV12-3 or TRBV12-4 and TRBJ2-3; TRBD2 matches at 7 bases. Trimming took 8 bases from V and 0 from J; bases not matched to a gene: 8. The CDR3 is made up of 15 amino acids. The CDR3 spells CASAPRRGSTDTQYF. CDR3 in DNA: TGTGCCAGCGCCCCAAGGCGGGGGAGCACAGATACGCAGTATTTT.

This sequence joins TRBV14 and TRBJ2-2, with 8 bases aligning to TRBD2. This CDR3 comprises 17 residues. With V trimmed by 0 bases and J by 5 bases, 8 bases remained unmatched. CDR1 SGHDN and CDR2 FVKESK come from the germline V gene. This chain's CDR3 is CASSQDAGGTVTGELFF. The CDR3 region has the DNA TGTGCCAGCAGCCAAGATGCGGGGGGAACCGTAACCGGGGAGCTGTTTTTT.

This clonotype showed up just a few times. The gene calls are TRBV28 and TRBJ2-5; D is undetermined. Germline CDR1 and CDR2: MDHEN and SYDVKM. This CDR3 is 14 amino acids long. V gave up 3 bases and J gave up 2 bases, with 10 bases separating them. CDR3 coding DNA: TGTGCCAGCAGTTTTTGGAGCCTGCAAGAGACCCAGTACTTC. Residues: CASSFWSLQETQYF. The full variable domain, in which reference TRBV28 and TRBJ2-5 provide the parts outside the CDR3, is DVKVTQSSRYLVKRTGEKVFLECVQDMDHENMFWYRQDPGLGLRLIYFSYDVKMKEKGDIPEGYSVSREKKERFSLILESASTNQTSMYLCASSFWSLQETQYFGPGTRLLVL.